The clone carrying this T cell receptor (beta chain) appeared many times. No antigen is known for it. The data were taken from a study of response to subunit inactivated influenza vaccine. Findings and caveats of the study: Researchers suggested that each seasonal influenza vaccination recruits few new T cells.

TCRdb itself ran the RT-PCR reads through MiXCR, one entry per CDR3 protein. The repertoire holds fewer than 750,000 distinct CDR3 sequences, approximately 14% seen once, with around 10% in the top ten. Germline V gene sequence: CDR1 DFQATT, CDR2 SNEGSKA (reference sequence). The ends were cut back, 6 bases at V and 2 bases at J, with 19 bases in the middle. CDR3 length equals 15 residues. The gene calls are TRBV20-1 and TRBJ1-1; no clear D. Sequences were derived from PBMCs from blood, sampled roughly 12 days after vaccination. The TCR comes from a man in his forties or fifties who received an inactivated influenza vaccine. CDR3 sequence reads: CSAKGSLDLNTEAFF. In DNA, the CDR3 is TGCAGTGCCAAGGGTAGCCTGGACCTCAACACTGAAGCTTTCTTT.